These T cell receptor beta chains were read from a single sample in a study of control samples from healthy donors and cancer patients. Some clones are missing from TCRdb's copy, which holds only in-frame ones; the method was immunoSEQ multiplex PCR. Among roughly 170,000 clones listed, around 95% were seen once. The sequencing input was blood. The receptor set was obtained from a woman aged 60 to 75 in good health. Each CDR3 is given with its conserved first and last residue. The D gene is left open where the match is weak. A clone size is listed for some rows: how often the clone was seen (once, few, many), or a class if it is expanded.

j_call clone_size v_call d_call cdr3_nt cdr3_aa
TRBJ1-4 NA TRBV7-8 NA TGTGCCAGCAGCGTATCAGGGATGAGAGAAAAACTGTTTTTT CASSVSGMREKLFF
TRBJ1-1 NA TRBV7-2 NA TGTGCCAGCAGCTTAGACAGCACTGAAGCTTTCTTT CASSLDSTEAFF
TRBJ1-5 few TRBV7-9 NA TGTGCCAGCAGCCCCGGGGCAGGGGATCAGCCCCAGCATTTT CASSPGAGDQPQHF
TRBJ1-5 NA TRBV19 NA TGTGCCAGTAGTATTATTAGGGGGAGCAATCAGCCCCAGCATTTT CASSIIRGSNQPQHF
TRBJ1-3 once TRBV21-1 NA TGTGCCAGCAGCAAAGAAAACAGGGCTTTCTCTGGAAACACCATATATTTT CASSKENRAFSGNTIYF
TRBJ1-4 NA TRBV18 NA TGTGCCAGCTCACCACGAAACAGGGAAGGGGCTAATGAAAAACTGTTTTTT CASSPRNREGANEKLFF
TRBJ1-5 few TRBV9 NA TGTGCCAGCAGCGGCGGGTATAGCAATCAGCCCCAGCATTTT CASSGGYSNQPQHF
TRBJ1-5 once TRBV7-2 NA TGTGCCAGCAGCTTAGTGTCGTCGGGACCGGGCCTTGAACAGCCCCAGCATTTT CASSLVSSGPGLEQPQHF
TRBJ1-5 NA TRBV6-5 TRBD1 TGTGCCAGCAGCGAGGACAGGGGTTCGGGTCAGCCCCAGCATTTT CASSEDRGSGQPQHF
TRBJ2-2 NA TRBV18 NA TGTGCCAGCTCACCACCGGGGACTCCAGCCACCGGGGAGCTGTTTTTT CASSPPGTPATGELFF
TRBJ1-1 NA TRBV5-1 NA TGCGCCAGCAGCCCGACAGGAGCGAACACTGAAGCTTTCTTT CASSPTGANTEAFF
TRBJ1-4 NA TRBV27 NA TGTGCCAGCAGCAGCCTGGGGGCAGCTAATGAAAAACTGTTTTTT CASSSLGAANEKLFF
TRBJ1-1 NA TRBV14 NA TGTGCCAGCAGCCAAAGAAGACAGGCCTTATCCGCGAACACTGAAGCTTTCTTT CASSQRRQALSANTEAFF
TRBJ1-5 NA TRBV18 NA TGTGCCAGCTCACCGGGTAACAATCAGCCCCAGCATTTT CASSPGNNQPQHF
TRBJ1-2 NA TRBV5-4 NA TGTGCCAGCAGGCTAGCGGGGAACTATGGCTACACCTTC CASRLAGNYGYTF
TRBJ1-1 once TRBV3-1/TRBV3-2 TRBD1 TGTGCCAGCGAGGCAGGGGGCACTGAAGCTTTCTTT CASEAGGTEAFF
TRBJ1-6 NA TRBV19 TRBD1 TGTGCCAGTAGCGGACAGGGAAATTCACCCCTCCACTTT CASSGQGNSPLHF
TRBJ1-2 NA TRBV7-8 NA TGTGCCAGCAGCTTAGCGGGCAGCAACTATGGCTACACCTTC CASSLAGSNYGYTF
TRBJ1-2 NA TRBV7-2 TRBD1 TGTGCCAGCAGCTTAGGTGGGACAGTGTACTATGGCTACACCTTC CASSLGGTVYYGYTF
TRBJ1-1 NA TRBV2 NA TGTGCCAGCAGTGGGGACTCTAACACTGAAGCTTTCTTT CASSGDSNTEAFF
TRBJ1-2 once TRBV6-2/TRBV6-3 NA TGTGCCAGCAGTTACGAGGACAGAGACCACTATGGCTACACCTTC CASSYEDRDHYGYTF
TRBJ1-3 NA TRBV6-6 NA TGTGCCAGTCTCCGAGACGAAGTTGGAAACACCATATATTTT CASLRDEVGNTIYF
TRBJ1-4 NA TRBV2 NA TGTGCCAGCAGTATAAGGCGTGGGGATGAAAAACTGTTTTTT CASSIRRGDEKLFF
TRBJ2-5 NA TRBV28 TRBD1 TGTGCCAGCAGTGACCGACAGGGGGAAGGAGAGACCCAGTACTTC CASSDRQGEGETQYF
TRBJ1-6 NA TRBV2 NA TGTGCCAGCAGTGAAAGTTCACCCCTCCACTTT CASSESSPLHF
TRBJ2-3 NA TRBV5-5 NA TGTGCCAGCAGCTCGACGGGATACCTCACAGATACGCAGTATTTT CASSSTGYLTDTQYF
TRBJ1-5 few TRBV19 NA TGTGCCAGTAGTATAGAGGAGGGGGGCGGTCAGCCCCAGCATTTT CASSIEEGGGQPQHF
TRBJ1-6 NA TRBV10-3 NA TGTGCCATCAGTGAGTCCTTAGGGGAATCACCCCTCCACTTT CAISESLGESPLHF
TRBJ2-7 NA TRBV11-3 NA TGTGCCAGCAGCTTAGACGCAGAATCCTACGAGCAGTACTTC CASSLDAESYEQYF
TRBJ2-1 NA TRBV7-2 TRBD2 TGTGCCAGCAGGGCTAGAGTACTAGCGGGGGACAATGAGCAGTTCTTC CASRARVLAGDNEQFF
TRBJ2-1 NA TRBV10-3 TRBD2 TGTGCCATCAGTGATAGGCGGGGGAGAACTCACAATGAGCAGTTCTTC CAISDRRGRTHNEQFF
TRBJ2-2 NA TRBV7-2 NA TGTGCCAGCAGATTCTCTGGGGTGTACACCGGGGAGCTGTTTTTT CASRFSGVYTGELFF
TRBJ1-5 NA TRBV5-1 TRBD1 TGCGCCAGCAGCGGCGGGGACAGTAATCAGCCCCAGCATTTT CASSGGDSNQPQHF
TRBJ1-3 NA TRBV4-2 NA TGTGCCAGCAGCCAAGGCCAGGAGGGAAACACCATATATTTT CASSQGQEGNTIYF
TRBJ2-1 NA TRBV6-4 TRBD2 TGTGCCAGCAGTGTGTCGGGGGGGGATAACAATGAGCAGTTCTTC CASSVSGGDNNEQFF
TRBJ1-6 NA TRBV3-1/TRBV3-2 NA TGTGCCAGCAGCCAAGGTCAGGATGGATCACCCCTCCACTTT CASSQGQDGSPLHF
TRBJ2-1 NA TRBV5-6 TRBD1 TGTGCCAGCAGCCCCAGGACAGGGAGTCCCTACAATGAGCAGTTCTTC CASSPRTGSPYNEQFF
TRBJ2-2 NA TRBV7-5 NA TGTGCCAGAAGCTTCGGTCCCATAGCGGGGGGGCTTTTGAGCACCGGGGAGCTGTTTTTT CARSFGPIAGGLLSTGELFF
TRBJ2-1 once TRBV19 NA TGTGCCAGTAGTGATAGCGTGGGCGAGCAGTTCTTC CASSDSVGEQFF
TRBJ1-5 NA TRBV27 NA TGTGCCAGCACCTCCCGGGGGCACGGGTCCCAGCATTTT CASTSRGHGSQHF
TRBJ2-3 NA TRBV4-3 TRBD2 TGCGCCAGCAACTCTCGGGGGGGGACGCAGTATTTT CASNSRGGTQYF
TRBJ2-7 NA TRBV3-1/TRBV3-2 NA TGTGCCAGCAGCCAACCCCCGGATACCTACGAGCAGTACTTC CASSQPPDTYEQYF